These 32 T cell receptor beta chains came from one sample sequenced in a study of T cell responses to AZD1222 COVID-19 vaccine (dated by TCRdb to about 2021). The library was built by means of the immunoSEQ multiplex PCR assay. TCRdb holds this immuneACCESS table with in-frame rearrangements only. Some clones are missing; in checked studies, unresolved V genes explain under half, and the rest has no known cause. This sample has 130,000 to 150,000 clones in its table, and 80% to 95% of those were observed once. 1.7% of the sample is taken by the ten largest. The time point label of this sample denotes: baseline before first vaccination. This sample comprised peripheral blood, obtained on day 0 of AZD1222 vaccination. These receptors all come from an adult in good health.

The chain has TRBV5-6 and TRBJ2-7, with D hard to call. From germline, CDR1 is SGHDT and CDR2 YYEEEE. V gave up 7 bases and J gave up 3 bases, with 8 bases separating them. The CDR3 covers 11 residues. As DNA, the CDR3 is TGTGCCAGCGGCAATTACTACGAGCAGTACTTC. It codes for CASGNYYEQYF.

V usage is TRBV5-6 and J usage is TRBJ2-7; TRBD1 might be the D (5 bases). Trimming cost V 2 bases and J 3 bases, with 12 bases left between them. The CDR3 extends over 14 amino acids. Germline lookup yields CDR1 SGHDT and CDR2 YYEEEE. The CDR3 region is CASSLFGRDYEQYF. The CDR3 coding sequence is TGTGCCAGCAGCTTATTCGGCAGGGACTACGAGCAGTACTTC.

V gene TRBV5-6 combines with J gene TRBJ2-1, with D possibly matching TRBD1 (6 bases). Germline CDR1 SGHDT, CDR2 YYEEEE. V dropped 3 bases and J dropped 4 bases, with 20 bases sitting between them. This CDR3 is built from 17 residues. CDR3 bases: TGTGCCAGCAGCTCAATGTTCGACAGGAACCTTTACAATGAGCAGTTCTTC. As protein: CASSSMFDRNLYNEQFF.

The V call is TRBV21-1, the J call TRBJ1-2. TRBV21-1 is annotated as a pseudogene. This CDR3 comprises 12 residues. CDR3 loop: CVRGSINYGYTF. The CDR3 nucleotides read TGTGTCAGGGGGTCGATTAACTATGGCTACACCTTC.

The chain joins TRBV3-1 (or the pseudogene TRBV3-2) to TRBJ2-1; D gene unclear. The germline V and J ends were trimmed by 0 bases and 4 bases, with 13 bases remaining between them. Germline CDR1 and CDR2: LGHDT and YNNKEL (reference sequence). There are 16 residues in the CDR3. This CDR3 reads CASSQDLGLPYNEQFF. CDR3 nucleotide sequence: TGTGCCAGCAGCCAAGATCTTGGGCTTCCATACAATGAGCAGTTCTTC.

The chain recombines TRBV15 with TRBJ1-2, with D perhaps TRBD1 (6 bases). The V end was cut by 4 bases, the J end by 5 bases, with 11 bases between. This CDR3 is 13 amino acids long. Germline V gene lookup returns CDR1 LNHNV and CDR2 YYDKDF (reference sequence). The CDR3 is CATSTTGFYGYTF. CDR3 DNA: TGTGCCACCAGCACCACAGGGTTTTATGGCTACACCTTC.

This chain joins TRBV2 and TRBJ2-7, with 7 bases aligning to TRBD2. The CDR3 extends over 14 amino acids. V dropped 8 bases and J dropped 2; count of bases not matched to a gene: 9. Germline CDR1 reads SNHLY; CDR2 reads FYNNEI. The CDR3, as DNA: TGTGCCAGCCGCGAGCGGGGCGATACCTACGAGCAGTACTTC. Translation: CASRERGDTYEQYF.

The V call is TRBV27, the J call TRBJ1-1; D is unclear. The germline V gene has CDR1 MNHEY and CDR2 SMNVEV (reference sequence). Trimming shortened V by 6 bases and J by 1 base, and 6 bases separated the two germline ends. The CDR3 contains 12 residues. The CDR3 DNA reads TGTGCCAGCAGAATAGGGAACACTGAAGCTTTCTTT. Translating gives CASRIGNTEAFF.

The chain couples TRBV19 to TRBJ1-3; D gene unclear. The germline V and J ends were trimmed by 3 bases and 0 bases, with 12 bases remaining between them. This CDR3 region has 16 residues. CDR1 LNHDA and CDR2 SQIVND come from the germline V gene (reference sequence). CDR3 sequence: CASSMVLWYSGNTIYF. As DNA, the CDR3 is TGTGCCAGTAGTATGGTACTATGGTACTCTGGAAACACCATATATTTT.

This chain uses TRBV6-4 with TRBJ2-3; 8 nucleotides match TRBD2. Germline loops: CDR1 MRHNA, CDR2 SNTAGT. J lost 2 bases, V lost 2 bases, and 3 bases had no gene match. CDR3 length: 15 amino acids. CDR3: CASSDRGGYTDTQYF. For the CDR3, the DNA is TGTGCCAGCAGTGACCGGGGGGGATACACAGATACGCAGTATTTT.

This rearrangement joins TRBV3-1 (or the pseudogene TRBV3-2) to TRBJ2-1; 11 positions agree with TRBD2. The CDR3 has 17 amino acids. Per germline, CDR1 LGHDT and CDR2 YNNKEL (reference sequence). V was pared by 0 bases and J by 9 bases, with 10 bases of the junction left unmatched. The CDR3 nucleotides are TGTGCCAGCAGCCAAGAGGGGCTAGCGGGAGGTATAAGTGAGCAGTTCTTC. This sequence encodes CASSQEGLAGGISEQFF.

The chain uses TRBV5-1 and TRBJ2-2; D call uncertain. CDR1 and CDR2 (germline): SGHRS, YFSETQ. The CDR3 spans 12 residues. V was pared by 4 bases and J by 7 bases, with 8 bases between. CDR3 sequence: CASSMARGELFF. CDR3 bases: TGCGCCAGCAGCATGGCTCGCGGGGAGCTGTTTTTT.

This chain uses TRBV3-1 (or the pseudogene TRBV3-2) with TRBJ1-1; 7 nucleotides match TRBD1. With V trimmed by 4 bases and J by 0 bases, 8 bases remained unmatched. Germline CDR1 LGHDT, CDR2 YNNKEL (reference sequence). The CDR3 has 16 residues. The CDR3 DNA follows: TGTGCCAGCAGCCCCAGGGGGGGACGTATGAACACTGAAGCTTTCTTT. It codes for CASSPRGGRMNTEAFF.

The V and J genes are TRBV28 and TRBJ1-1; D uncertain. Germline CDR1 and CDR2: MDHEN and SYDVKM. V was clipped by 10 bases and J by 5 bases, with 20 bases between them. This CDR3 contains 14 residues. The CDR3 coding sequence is TGTGCCATTAGGAGTCGGAAAGGCGCTACTGAAGCTTTCTTT. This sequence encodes CAIRSRKGATEAFF.

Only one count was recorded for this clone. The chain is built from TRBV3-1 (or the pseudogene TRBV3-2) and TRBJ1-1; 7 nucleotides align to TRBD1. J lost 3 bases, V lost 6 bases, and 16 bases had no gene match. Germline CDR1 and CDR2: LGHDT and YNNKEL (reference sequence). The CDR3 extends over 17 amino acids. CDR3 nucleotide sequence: TGTGCCAGCAGTCTAGGGGGAGGGGGCGCGATCGACACTGAAGCTTTCTTT. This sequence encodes CASSLGGGGAIDTEAFF.

CDR3 nucleotide sequence: TGTGCCACCAGTGACCCCGGACAGACTAGCACAGATACGCAGTATTTT. Translated: CATSDPGQTSTDTQYF. The rearrangement links TRBV24-1 to TRBJ2-3; TRBD1 is a possible D gene (6 bases). The germline V and J ends were trimmed by 4 bases and 0 bases, with 13 bases remaining between them. Germline CDR1 KGHDR, CDR2 SFDVKD. This CDR3 region has 16 residues.

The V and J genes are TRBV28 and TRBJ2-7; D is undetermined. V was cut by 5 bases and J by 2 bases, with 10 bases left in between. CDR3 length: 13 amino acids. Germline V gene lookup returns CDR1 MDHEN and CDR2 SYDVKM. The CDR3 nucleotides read TGTGCCAGCAGTCCCTTGCGCCCCTACGAGCAGTACTTC. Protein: CASSPLRPYEQYF.

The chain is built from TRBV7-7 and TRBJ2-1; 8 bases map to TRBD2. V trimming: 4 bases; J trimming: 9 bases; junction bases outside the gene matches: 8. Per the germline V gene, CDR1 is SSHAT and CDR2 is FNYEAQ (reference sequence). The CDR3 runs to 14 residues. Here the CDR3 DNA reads TGTGCCAGCAGCTCGGGACTAGTTCCTCGTGAGCAGTTCTTC. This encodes CASSSGLVPREQFF.

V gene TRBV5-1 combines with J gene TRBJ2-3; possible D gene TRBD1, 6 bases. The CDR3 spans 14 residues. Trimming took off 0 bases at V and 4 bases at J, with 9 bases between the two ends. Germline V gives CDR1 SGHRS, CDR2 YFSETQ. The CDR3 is CASSLDRDPDTQYF. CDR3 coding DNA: TGCGCCAGCAGCTTGGACAGGGATCCAGATACGCAGTATTTT. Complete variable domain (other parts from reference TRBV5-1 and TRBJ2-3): KAGVTQTPRYLIKTRGQQVTLSCSPISGHRSVSWYQQTPGQGLQFLFEYFSETQRNKGNFPGRFSGRQFSNSRSEMNVSTLELGDSALYLCASSLDRDPDTQYFGPGTRLTVL.

CDR3 nucleotide sequence: TGTGCCAGTAGACCTCGGCGGGGGACTGAAGCTTTCTTT. Amino acids: CASRPRRGTEAFF. The chain couples TRBV19 to TRBJ1-1; TRBD1 might be the D (5 bases). The CDR3 extends over 13 amino acids. Germline lookup yields CDR1 LNHDA and CDR2 SQIVND (reference sequence). V was shortened by 6 bases and J by 5 bases, with 13 bases between the two germline ends.

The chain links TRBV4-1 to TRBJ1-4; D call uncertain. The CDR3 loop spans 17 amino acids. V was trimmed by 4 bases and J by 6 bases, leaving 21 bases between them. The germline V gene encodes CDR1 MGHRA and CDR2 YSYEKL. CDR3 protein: CASSLESRLTFHEKLFF. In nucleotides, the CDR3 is TGCGCCAGCAGCCTGGAGTCCCGCCTCACCTTCCATGAAAAACTGTTTTTT.

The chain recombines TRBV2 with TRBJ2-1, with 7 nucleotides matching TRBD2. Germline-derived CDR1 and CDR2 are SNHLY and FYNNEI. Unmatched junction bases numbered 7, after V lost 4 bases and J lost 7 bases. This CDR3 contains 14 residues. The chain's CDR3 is CASSVERGGNEQFF. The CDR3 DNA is TGTGCCAGCAGTGTCGAGCGGGGAGGGAATGAGCAGTTCTTC. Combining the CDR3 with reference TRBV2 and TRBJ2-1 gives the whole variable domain EPEVTQTPSHQVTQMGQEVILRCVPISNHLYFYWYRQILGQKVEFLVSFYNNEISEKSEIFDDQFSVERPDGSNFTLKIRSTKLEDSAMYFCASSVERGGNEQFFGPGTRLTVL.

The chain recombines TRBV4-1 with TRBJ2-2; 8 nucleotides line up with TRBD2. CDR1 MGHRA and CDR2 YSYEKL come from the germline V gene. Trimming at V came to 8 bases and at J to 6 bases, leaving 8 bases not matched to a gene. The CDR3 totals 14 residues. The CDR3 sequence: CASEGLGGAGELFF. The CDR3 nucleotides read TGCGCCAGCGAGGGACTAGGGGGGGCCGGGGAGCTGTTTTTT.

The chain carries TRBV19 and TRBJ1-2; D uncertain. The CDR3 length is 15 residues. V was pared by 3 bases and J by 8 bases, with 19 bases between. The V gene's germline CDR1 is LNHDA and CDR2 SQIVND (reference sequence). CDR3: CASSIFLETYEGYTF. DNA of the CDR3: TGTGCCAGTAGTATTTTTTTAGAGACCTATGAAGGCTACACCTTC. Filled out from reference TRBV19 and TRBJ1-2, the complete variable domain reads DGGITQSPKYLFRKEGQNVTLSCEQNLNHDAMYWYRQDPGQGLRLIYYSQIVNDFQKGDIAEGYSVSREKKESFPLTVTSAQKNPTAFYLCASSIFLETYEGYTFGSGTRLTVV.

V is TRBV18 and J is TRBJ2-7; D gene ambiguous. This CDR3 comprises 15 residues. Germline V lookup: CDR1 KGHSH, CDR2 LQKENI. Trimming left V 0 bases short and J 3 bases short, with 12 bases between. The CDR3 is CASSPPSSYLYEQYF. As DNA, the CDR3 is TGTGCCAGCTCACCACCGTCGTCGTACCTCTACGAGCAGTACTTC.

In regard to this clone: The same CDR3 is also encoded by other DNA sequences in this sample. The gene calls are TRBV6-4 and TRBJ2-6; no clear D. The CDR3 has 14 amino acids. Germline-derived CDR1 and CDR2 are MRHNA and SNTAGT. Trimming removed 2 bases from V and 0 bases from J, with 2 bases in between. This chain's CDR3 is CASSDNSGANVLTF. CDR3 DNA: TGTGCCAGCAGTGACAACTCTGGGGCCAACGTCCTGACTTTC.

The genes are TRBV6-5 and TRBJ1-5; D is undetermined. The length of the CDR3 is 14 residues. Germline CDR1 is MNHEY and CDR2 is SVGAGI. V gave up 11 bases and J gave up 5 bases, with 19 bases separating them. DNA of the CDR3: TGTGCCGCGGGAGGAAGGGTGGGCGATCAGCCCCAGCATTTT. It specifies CAAGGRVGDQPQHF.

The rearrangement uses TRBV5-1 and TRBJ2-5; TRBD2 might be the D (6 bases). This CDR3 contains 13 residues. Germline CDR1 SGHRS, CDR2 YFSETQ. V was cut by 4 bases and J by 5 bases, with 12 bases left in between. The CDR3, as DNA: TGCGCCAGCAGCGTATCAGGGAGGGAGACCCAGTACTTC. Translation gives CASSVSGRETQYF.

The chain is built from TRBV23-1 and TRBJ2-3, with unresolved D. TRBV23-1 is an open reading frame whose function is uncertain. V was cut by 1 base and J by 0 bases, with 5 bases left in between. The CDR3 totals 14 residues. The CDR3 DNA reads TGCGCCAGCAGTCAATACGTAAGCACAGATACGCAGTATTTT. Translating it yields CASSQYVSTDTQYF.

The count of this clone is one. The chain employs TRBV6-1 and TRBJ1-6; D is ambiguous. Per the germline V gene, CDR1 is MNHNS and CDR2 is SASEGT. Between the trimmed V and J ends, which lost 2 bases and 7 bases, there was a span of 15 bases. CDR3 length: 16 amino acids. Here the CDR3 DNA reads TGTGCCAGCAGTGAAAAAGTCTCACCCGTAAATTCACCCCTCCACTTT. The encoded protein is CASSEKVSPVNSPLHF.

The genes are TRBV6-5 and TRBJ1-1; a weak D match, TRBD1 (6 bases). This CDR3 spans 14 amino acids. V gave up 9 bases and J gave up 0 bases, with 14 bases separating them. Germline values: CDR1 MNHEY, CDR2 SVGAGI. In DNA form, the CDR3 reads TGTGCCAGTTTACAGGGTAGGGTGAACACTGAAGCTTTCTTT. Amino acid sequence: CASLQGRVNTEAFF.

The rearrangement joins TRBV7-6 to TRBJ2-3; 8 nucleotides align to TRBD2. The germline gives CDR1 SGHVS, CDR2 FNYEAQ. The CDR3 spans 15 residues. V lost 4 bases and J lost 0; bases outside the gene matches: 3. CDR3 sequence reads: CASSSSGLSTDTQYF. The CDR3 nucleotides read TGTGCCAGCAGCTCTAGCGGGCTTAGCACAGATACGCAGTATTTT.